The 25 T cell receptor beta chains below come from one sample, sequenced in a study of blood T cell repertoires in COVID-19. The repertoire was sequenced with immunoSEQ multiplex PCR; TCRdb's copy has only in-frame clones and lacks some. The repertoire holds roughly 150,000 clones, with 70% to 80% as singletons. Sequenced input: PBMCs or T cells enriched from blood (not recorded which). The origin of the receptors is a woman in her sixties or seventies in a cohort exposed to, infected with or recovered from COVID-19 (not recorded which).

This chain connects TRBV4-3 to TRBJ1-4; 7 positions agree with TRBD1. CDR1 and CDR2 (germline): LGHNA, YSLEER. This CDR3 has 15 residues. V dropped 3 bases and J dropped 4; count of bases not matched to a gene: 5. The DNA of the CDR3 is TGCGCCAGCAGCCAGGTGACAGGGCTTAATGAAAAACTGTTTTTT. Translating gives CASSQVTGLNEKLFF.

V and J are TRBV24-1 and TRBJ2-5; 7 nucleotides align to TRBD2. The length of the CDR3 is 16 residues. After removal of 4 bases from V and 5 bases from J, the junction contained 12 bases not matched to a gene. CDR1 is KGHDR, CDR2 SFDVKD, per germline. The CDR3 DNA sequence: TGTGCCACCAGTGAGATGCGGGGGAAGGGGTCGGAGACCCAGTACTTC. The encoded protein is CATSEMRGKGSETQYF.

This sequence joins TRBV19 and TRBJ2-7; D remains unclear. The CDR3 runs 12 residues. V gave up 4 bases and J gave up 3 bases, with 7 bases separating them. Germline CDR1 LNHDA, CDR2 SQIVND (reference sequence). CDR3 loop: CASSSIGYEQYF. CDR3 in DNA: TGTGCCAGTAGTAGTATCGGCTACGAGCAGTACTTC.

The rearrangement links TRBV6-5 to TRBJ2-5; 8 nucleotides align to TRBD1. Trimming removed 8 bases from V and 3 bases from J; junction bases left unmatched: 5. The germline V gene has CDR1 MNHEY and CDR2 SVGAGI. CDR3 length equals 13 residues. In DNA, the CDR3 is TGTGCCAGCCGGACAGGGCCCAAAGAGACCCAGTACTTC. It translates to CASRTGPKETQYF.

The chain links TRBV5-4 to TRBJ2-3; possible D gene TRBD2, 5 bases. Germline CDR1 reads SGHNT; CDR2 reads YYREEE (reference sequence). The CDR3 covers 13 residues. With 5 bases removed from V and 5 bases from J, the gap between germline ends came to 12 bases. The CDR3: CASSYWTGDTQYF. DNA of the CDR3: TGTGCCAGCAGTTATTGGACTGGAGATACGCAGTATTTT.

The chain recombines TRBV5-1 with TRBJ2-7; 10 positions agree with TRBD2. Germline-derived CDR1 and CDR2 are SGHRS and YFSETQ. V lost 4 bases and J lost 6; bases outside the gene matches: 10. The CDR3 totals 15 residues. The DNA for the CDR3 is TGCGCCAGCAGCCCCGGGGTAGCGGGAGGCGGCGAGCAGTACTTC. Amino acids: CASSPGVAGGGEQYF.

The rearrangement joins TRBV7-9 to TRBJ2-4; the D gene is possibly TRBD2 (6 bases). Trimming took 1 base from V and 0 from J, leaving 7 bases between them. The CDR3 is 15 residues long. CDR1 and CDR2 (germline): SEHNR, FQNEAQ (reference sequence). The CDR3 loop is CASSLGGIAKNIQYF. For the CDR3, the DNA is TGTGCCAGCAGCTTAGGCGGGATAGCCAAAAACATTCAGTACTTC.

This clone was counted a few times. The chain has TRBV9 and TRBJ1-2; the match to TRBD1 covers 10 bases. This CDR3 has 14 amino acids. CDR1 and CDR2 from the germline V gene are SGDLS and YYNGEE. V lost 4 bases and J lost 5; bases outside the gene matches: 5. This CDR3 is CASSKPGQGYGYTF. The CDR3 nucleotides are TGTGCCAGCAGCAAACCGGGACAGGGGTATGGCTACACCTTC.

The genes are TRBV19 and TRBJ1-5, with D hard to call. This CDR3 has 17 amino acids. V shed 6 bases and J shed 0 bases, with 18 bases lying between them. In germline, CDR1 is LNHDA, CDR2 SQIVND (reference sequence). The CDR3 DNA follows: TGTGCCAGTAGCTCGGGTCTCCAGTCGAATAGCAATCAGCCCCAGCATTTT. It encodes CASSSGLQSNSNQPQHF.

The V gene is TRBV5-1, the J gene TRBJ2-3; 10 nucleotides agree with TRBD2. The length of the CDR3 is 17 residues. The germline V gene encodes CDR1 SGHRS and CDR2 YFSETQ. V was pared by 7 bases and J by 2 bases, with 13 bases of the junction left unmatched. The CDR3 DNA reads TGCGCCAGCGACCCCCTCAGCGGGAGGGCCCCCACAGATACGCAGTATTTT. Amino acids: CASDPLSGRAPTDTQYF.

V usage is TRBV5-1 and J usage is TRBJ2-3; 8 bases agree with TRBD1. The CDR3 covers 15 residues. Trimming at V came to 4 bases and at J to 4 bases, leaving 8 bases not matched to a gene. Germline lookup yields CDR1 SGHRS and CDR2 YFSETQ. DNA of the CDR3: TGCGCCAGCAGCCTTGGACAGGGCGAAGCAGATACGCAGTATTTT. This translates into CASSLGQGEADTQYF.

A few counts support this clone. V is TRBV28 and J is TRBJ2-5, with D perhaps TRBD2 (7 bases). CDR3 length: 14 residues. The V end was cut by 5 bases, the J end by 1 base, with 11 bases between. Germline V gene data show CDR1 as MDHEN and CDR2 as SYDVKM. CDR3 protein: CASSPGGPQETQYF. The CDR3 nucleotides read TGTGCCAGCAGTCCCGGGGGGCCCCAAGAGACCCAGTACTTC.

The sample holds a few counts of this clone. The chain has TRBV6-1 and TRBJ1-3; D unclear. This CDR3 has 14 residues. V lost 2 bases to trimming and J lost 8 bases, with 13 bases between them. Germline lookup yields CDR1 MNHNS and CDR2 SASEGT. The CDR3: CASSETDPRDTIYF. The DNA for the CDR3 is TGTGCCAGCAGTGAAACGGATCCACGGGACACCATATATTTT.

This chain uses TRBV9 with TRBJ1-3; D is possibly TRBD1 (5 bases). Germline-derived CDR1 and CDR2 are SGDLS and YYNGEE. V lost 4 bases, J lost 1 base, and 15 bases lay in between. CDR3 length: 16 amino acids. DNA for the CDR3: TGTGCCAGCAGCAAACGGGGGTTACTGTCTGGAAACACCATATATTTT. Translated, it gives CASSKRGLLSGNTIYF.

In this sample, this clone turned up a few times. This chain's CDR3 is CASSQTDRNEQFF. For the CDR3, the DNA is TGTGCCAGCAGCCAGACAGACAGGAATGAGCAGTTCTTC. V gene TRBV3-1 (or the pseudogene TRBV3-2) combines with J gene TRBJ2-1, with TRBD1 as a possible D gene (6 bases). Looked up from germline, CDR1 is LGHDT and CDR2 is YNNKEL (reference sequence). Trimming took 3 bases from V and 7 from J, leaving 10 bases between them. The CDR3 runs 13 residues.

The rearrangement links TRBV24-1 to TRBJ1-5; 7 bases align to TRBD1. Per the germline V gene, CDR1 is KGHDR and CDR2 is SFDVKD. The V segment lost 5 bases and the J segment 4 bases; nucleotides outside the gene matches: 1. The CDR3 runs 13 residues. CDR3 region: CATSGTGNQPQHF. The DNA of the CDR3 is TGTGCCACCAGTGGGACAGGAAATCAGCCCCAGCATTTT.

This chain joins TRBV7-9 and TRBJ2-3, with 10 bases lining up with TRBD2. CDR1 and CDR2 from the germline V gene are SEHNR and FQNEAQ (reference sequence). V dropped 6 bases and J dropped 1; count of bases not matched to a gene: 10. The CDR3 runs 17 residues. In DNA form, the CDR3 reads TGTGCCAGCAGTCGGCTAGCGGGAGTTGGTGGCACAGATACGCAGTATTTT. Its translation: CASSRLAGVGGTDTQYF.

The rearrangement joins TRBV5-5 to TRBJ1-4, with D perhaps matching TRBD1 (5 bases). CDR1 is SGHKS and CDR2 is YYEKEE in the germline V gene (reference sequence). The CDR3 contains 16 residues. The V gene lost 0 bases and the J gene lost 4 bases, with 13 bases spanning the gap. DNA for the CDR3: TGTGCCAGCAGCTTGGCTAGTAGGGGATATAATGAAAAACTGTTTTTT. Encoded protein: CASSLASRGYNEKLFF.

This chain uses TRBV18 with TRBJ2-7; possibly TRBD1 for D (7 bases). V was cut by 4 bases and J by 5 bases, with 15 bases left in between. Germline CDR1 is KGHSH and CDR2 is LQKENI. The CDR3 is made up of 14 amino acids. The CDR3 loop is CASSQTGRMDEQYF. Here the CDR3 DNA reads TGTGCCAGCTCACAGACAGGGAGGATGGACGAGCAGTACTTC.

This rearrangement joins TRBV7-9 to TRBJ1-1; 7 nucleotides line up with TRBD1. With V trimmed by 5 bases and J by 3 bases, 3 bases remained unmatched. The V gene's germline CDR1 is SEHNR and CDR2 FQNEAQ (reference sequence). There are 13 residues in the CDR3. The CDR3 region has the DNA TGTGCCAGCAGCCGACAGGGTGACACTGAAGCTTTCTTT. This codes for CASSRQGDTEAFF.

The chain combines TRBV28 with TRBJ1-1; D is undetermined. Deletions cut 4 bases from V and 5 bases from J, with 5 bases between. Germline CDR1 and CDR2: MDHEN and SYDVKM. The CDR3 length is 11 residues. The CDR3 DNA is TGTGCCAGCAGTTCTTCTACTGAAGCTTTCTTT. It specifies CASSSSTEAFF. Full variable domain (remainder filled in from reference TRBV28 and TRBJ1-1): DVKVTQSSRYLVKRTGEKVFLECVQDMDHENMFWYRQDPGLGLRLIYFSYDVKMKEKGDIPEGYSVSREKKERFSLILESASTNQTSMYLCASSSSTEAFFGQGTRLTVV.

This chain connects TRBV5-1 to TRBJ2-7, with D unresolved. CDR1 is SGHRS, CDR2 YFSETQ, per germline. The V end lost 4 bases, the J end lost 1 base, and 9 bases lay between the germline ends. This CDR3 is 13 amino acids long. In DNA, the CDR3 is TGCGCCAGCAGCGTCGGTATGTCCTACGAGCAGTACTTC. Residues: CASSVGMSYEQYF.

V usage is TRBV7-2 and J usage is TRBJ2-1; TRBD2 matches 7 bases. Germline assignment: CDR1 SGHTA and CDR2 FQGNSA. V dropped 5 bases and J dropped 8; count of bases not matched to a gene: 12. This CDR3 is built from 15 residues. In DNA, the CDR3 is TGTGCCAGCAGCCCGGGATCGGGGGGAGCCTATGAGCAGTTCTTC. Translating it yields CASSPGSGGAYEQFF.

J is TRBJ2-7 and V is TRBV7-2; 9 bases are a match to TRBD2. CDR3 length: 14 amino acids. Trimming took 5 bases from V and 2 from J; bases not matched to a gene: 4. CDR1 SGHTA and CDR2 FQGNSA come from the germline V gene. The CDR3 reads CASSATSGTYEQYF. The CDR3 DNA reads TGTGCCAGCAGCGCGACTAGCGGTACCTACGAGCAGTACTTC.

The chain employs TRBV21-1 and TRBJ1-5; TRBD1, as called in the table, went unchecked against the DNA. TRBV21-1 is shown as a pseudogene. The CDR3 has 14 amino acids. The CDR3 DNA reads TGTGCCAGCAGCCGGGACAGGGATGTTCAGCCCCAGCATTTT. Protein sequence: CASSRDRDVQPQHF.